A selection of T cell receptor beta chains follows, all from one sample in a study of T-cell memory formation after mild COVID-19. Each CDR3 protein gets one entry after TCRdb re-called the 5' RACE reads with MiXCR. The sample has a few hundred thousand distinct CDR3 sequences; around a fifth are singletons. The sequencing input was PBMCs or a T cell subset sorted from them (not recorded which). The receptors originated from an adult woman who had mild COVID-19 (a few samples of this study predate the infection). Cell type and time point are not known. CDR3s include the opening cysteine and the closing phenylalanine or tryptophan. A D gene is named only where the DNA matches it firmly. Only part of the rows carry a size: once, few, many, or a class if the clone is expanded.

v_call	clone_size	j_call	d_call	cdr3_nt	cdr3_aa
TRBV19	few	TRBJ1-5	TRBD1	TGTGCCAGTAGGACGACAGGGCTAGACGGTCAGCCCCAGCATTTT	CASRTTGLDGQPQHF
TRBV5-1	few	TRBJ2-1	-	TGCGCCAGCAGCCAAACCGGGACTGGGGAGTTCTTC	CASSQTGTGEFF
TRBV5-1	many	TRBJ1-1	TRBD1	TGCGCCAGCAAGTGGGACAGGGAGGTTGAAGCTTTCTTT	CASKWDREVEAFF
TRBV29-1	-	TRBJ2-7	TRBD2	TGCAGCGTTCCTGCGGGGGGGGACAGTACCTACGAGCAGTACTTC	CSVPAGGDSTYEQYF
TRBV6-6	-	TRBJ2-3	TRBD2	TGTGCCAGCAGCCGGGACTACCGAAGCACAGATACGCAGTATTTT	CASSRDYRSTDTQYF
TRBV11-3	-	TRBJ2-2	-	TGTGCCAGCAGCTGGGCAGGGAACACCGGGGAGCTGTTTTTT	CASSWAGNTGELFF
TRBV5-6	-	TRBJ2-5	TRBD1	TGTGCCAGCAGCTCGGGACAGGGACCTTACCAAGAGACCCAGTACTTC	CASSSGQGPYQETQYF
TRBV21-1	many	TRBJ2-5	-	TGTGCCAGCAGCAAACTAAACGAGACCCAGTACTTC	CASSKLNETQYF
TRBV29-1	-	TRBJ1-2	-	TGCAGCGGGTTCCTGACTGGTGGCTACACCTTC	CSGFLTGGYTF
TRBV5-6	few	TRBJ2-5	TRBD2	TGTGCCAGCAGCGCCAGCGGGGGTAGGATCGGGACCCAGTACTTC	CASSASGGRIGTQYF
TRBV6-4	-	TRBJ1-6	-	TGTGCCAGCAGTGACAGGGGAGGAAATAATTCACCCCTCCACTTT	CASSDRGGNNSPLHF
TRBV2	few	TRBJ1-5	-	TGTGCCAGCAGCCTTTCCGATTGGGGTCAGCCCCAGCATTTT	CASSLSDWGQPQHF
TRBV6-2/TRBV6-3	-	TRBJ2-3	TRBD2	TGTGCCAGCAGAAAGGGACTAGCGGTGAACACAGATACGCAGTATTTT	CASRKGLAVNTDTQYF
TRBV18	many	TRBJ2-7	-	TGTGCCAGCTCACCCTTGACAGGTTACGAGCAGTACTTC	CASSPLTGYEQYF